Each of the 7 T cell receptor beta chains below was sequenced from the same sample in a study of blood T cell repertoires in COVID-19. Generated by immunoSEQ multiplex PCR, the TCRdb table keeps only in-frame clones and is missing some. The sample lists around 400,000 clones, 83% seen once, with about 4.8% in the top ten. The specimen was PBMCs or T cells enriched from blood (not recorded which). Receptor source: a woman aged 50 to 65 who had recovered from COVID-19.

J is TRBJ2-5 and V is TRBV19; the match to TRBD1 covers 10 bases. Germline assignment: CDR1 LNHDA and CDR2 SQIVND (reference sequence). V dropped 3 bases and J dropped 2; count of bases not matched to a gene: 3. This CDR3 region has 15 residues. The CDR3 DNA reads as TGTGCCAGTAGTATTCTGGGACAGGGGCAAGAGACCCAGTACTTC. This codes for CASSILGQGQETQYF.

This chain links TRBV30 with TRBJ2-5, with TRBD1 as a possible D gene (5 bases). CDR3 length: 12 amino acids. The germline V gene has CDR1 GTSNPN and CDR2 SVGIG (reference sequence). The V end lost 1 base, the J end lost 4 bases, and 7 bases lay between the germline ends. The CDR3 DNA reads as TGTGCCTGGAGTGGGGGCCCAGAGACCCAGTACTTC. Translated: CAWSGGPETQYF.

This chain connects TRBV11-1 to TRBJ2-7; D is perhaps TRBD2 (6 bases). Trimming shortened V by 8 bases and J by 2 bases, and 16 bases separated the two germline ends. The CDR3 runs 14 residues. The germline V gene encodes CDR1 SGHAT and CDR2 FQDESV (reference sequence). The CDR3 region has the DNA TGTGCCAGCGGCGGGCGGGGAGGAGCCTACGAGCAGTACTTC. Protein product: CASGGRGGAYEQYF.

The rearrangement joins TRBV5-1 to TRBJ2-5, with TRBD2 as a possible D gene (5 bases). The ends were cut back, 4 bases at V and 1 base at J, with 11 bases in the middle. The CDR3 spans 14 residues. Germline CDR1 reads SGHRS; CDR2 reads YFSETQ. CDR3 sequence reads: CASSPGGLQETQYF. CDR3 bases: TGCGCCAGCAGCCCCGGCGGGCTCCAAGAGACCCAGTACTTC.

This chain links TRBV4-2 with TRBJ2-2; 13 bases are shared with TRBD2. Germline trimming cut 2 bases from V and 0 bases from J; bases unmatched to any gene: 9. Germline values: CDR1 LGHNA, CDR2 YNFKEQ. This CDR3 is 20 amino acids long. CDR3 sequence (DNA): TGTGCCAGCAGCCAAAGCGGGGGACTAGCGGGACCCGCGAACACCGGGGAGCTGTTTTTT. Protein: CASSQSGGLAGPANTGELFF.

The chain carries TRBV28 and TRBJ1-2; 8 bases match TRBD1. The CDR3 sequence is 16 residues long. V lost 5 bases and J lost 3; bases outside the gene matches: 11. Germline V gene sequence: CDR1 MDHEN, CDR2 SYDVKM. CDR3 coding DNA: TGTGCCAGCAGTCCGCGACAGGGGAAGGGAGACTATGGCTACACCTTC. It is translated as CASSPRQGKGDYGYTF.

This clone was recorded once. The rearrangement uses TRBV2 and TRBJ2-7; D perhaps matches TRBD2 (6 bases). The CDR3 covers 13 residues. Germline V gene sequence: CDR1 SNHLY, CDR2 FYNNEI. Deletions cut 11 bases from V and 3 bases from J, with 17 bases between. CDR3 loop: CAAAGQAIYEQYF. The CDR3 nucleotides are TGTGCCGCGGCGGGGCAGGCGATCTACGAGCAGTACTTC.